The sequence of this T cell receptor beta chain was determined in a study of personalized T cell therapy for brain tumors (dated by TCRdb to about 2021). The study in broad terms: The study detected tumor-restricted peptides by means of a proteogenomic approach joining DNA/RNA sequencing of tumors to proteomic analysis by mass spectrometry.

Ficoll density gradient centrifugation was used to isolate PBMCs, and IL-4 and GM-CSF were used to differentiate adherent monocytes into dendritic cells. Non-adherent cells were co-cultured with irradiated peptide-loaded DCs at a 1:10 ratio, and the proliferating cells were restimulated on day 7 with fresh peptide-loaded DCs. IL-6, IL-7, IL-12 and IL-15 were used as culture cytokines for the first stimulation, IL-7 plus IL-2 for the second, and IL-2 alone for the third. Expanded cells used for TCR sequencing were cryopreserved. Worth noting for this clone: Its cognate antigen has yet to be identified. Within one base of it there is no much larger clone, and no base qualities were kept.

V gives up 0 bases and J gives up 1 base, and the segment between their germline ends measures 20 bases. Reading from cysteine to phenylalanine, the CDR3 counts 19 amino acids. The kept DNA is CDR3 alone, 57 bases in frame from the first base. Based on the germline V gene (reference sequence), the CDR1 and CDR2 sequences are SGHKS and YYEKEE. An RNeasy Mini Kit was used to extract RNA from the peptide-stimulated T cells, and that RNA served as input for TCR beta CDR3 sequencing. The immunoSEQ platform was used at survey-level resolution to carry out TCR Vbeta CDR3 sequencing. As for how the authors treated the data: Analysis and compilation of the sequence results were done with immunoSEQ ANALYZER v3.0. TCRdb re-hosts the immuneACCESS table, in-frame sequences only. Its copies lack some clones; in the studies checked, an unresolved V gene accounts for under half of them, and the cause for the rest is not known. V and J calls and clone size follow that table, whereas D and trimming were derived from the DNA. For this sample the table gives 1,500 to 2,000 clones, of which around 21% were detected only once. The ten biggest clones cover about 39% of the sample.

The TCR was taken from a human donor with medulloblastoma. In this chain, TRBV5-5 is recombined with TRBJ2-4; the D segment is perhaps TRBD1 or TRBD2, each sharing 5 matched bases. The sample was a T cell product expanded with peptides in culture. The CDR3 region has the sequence CASSLDPTIYGDAKNIQYF. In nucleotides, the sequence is TGTGCCAGCAGCTTGGATCCTACGATCTATGGGGACGCCAAAAACATTCAGTACTTC.